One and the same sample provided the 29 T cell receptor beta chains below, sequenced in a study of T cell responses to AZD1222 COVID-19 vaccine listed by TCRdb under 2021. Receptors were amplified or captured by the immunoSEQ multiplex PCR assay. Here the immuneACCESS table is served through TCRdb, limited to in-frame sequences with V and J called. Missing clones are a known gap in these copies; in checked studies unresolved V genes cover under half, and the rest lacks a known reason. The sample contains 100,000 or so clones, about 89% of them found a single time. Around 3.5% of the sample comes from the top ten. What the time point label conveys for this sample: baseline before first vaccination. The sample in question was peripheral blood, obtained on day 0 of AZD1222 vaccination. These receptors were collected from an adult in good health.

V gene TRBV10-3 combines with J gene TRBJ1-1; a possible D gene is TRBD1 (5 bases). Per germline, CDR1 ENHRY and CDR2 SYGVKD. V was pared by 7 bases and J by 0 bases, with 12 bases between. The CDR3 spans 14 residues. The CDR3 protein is CAITPGGMNTEAFF. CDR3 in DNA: TGTGCCATCACGCCTGGGGGGATGAACACTGAAGCTTTCTTT.

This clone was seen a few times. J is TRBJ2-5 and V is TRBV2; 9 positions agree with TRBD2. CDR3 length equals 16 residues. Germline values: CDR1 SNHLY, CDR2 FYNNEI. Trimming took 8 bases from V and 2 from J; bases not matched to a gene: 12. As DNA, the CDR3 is TGTGCCAGCGACGAAAGGCAGCTAGCGGGGCAAGAGACCCAGTACTTC. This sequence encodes CASDERQLAGQETQYF.

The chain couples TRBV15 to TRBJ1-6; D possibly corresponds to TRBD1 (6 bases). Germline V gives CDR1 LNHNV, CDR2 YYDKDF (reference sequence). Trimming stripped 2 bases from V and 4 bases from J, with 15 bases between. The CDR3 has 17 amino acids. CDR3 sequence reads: CATSRIMTGVYNSPLHF. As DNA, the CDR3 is TGTGCCACCAGCAGAATAATGACAGGAGTTTATAATTCACCCCTCCACTTT. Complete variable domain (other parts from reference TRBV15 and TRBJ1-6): DAMVIQNPRYQVTQFGKPVTLSCSQTLNHNVMYWYQQKSSQAPKLLFHYYDKDFNNEADTPDNFQSRRPNTSFCFLDIRSPGLGDTAMYLCATSRIMTGVYNSPLHFGNGTRLTVT.

The CDR3 nucleotides read TGTGCCAGCAGTTACTTTGGGGGTTTGAATGAAAAACTGTTTTTT. Translation gives CASSYFGGLNEKLFF. The chain combines TRBV6-5 with TRBJ1-4; TRBD1 is a possible D gene (5 bases). Between the trimmed V and J ends, which lost 1 base and 5 bases, there was a span of 11 bases. CDR3 length equals 15 residues. Per the germline V gene, CDR1 is MNHEY and CDR2 is SVGAGI.

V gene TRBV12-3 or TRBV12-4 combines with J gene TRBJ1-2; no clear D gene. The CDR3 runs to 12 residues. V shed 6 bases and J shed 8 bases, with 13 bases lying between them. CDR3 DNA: TGTGCCAGCAGCTTCGGCTCCCCGGGCTACACCTTC. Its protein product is CASSFGSPGYTF.

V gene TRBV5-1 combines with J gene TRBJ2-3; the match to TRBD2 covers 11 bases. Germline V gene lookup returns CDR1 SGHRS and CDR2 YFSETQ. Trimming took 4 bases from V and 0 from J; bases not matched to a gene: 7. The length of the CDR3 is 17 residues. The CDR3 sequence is CASSPGTSGLSTDTQYF. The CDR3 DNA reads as TGCGCCAGCAGCCCCGGGACTAGCGGTTTAAGCACAGATACGCAGTATTTT.

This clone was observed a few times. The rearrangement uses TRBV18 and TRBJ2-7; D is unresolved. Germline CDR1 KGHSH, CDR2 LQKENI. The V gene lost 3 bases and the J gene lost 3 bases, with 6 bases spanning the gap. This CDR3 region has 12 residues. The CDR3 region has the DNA TGTGCCAGCTCACCTACGGGCTACGAGCAGTACTTC. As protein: CASSPTGYEQYF.

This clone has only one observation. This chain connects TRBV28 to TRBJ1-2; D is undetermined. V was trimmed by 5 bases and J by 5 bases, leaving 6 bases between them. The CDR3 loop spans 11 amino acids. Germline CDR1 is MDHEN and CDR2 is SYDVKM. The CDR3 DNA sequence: TGTGCCAGCAGTCCCGATTATGGCTACACCTTC. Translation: CASSPDYGYTF.

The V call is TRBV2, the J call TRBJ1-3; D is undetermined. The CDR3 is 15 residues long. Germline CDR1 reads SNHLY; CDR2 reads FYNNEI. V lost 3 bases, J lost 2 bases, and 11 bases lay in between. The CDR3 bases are TGTGCCAGCAGTGATCTCCGGGGAGCTGGAAACACCATATATTTT. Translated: CASSDLRGAGNTIYF.

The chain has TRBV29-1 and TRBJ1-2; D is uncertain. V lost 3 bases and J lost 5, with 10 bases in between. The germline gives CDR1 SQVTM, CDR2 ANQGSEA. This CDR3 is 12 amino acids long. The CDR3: CSVDDLGYGYTF. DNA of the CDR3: TGCAGCGTTGATGACTTGGGATATGGCTACACCTTC.

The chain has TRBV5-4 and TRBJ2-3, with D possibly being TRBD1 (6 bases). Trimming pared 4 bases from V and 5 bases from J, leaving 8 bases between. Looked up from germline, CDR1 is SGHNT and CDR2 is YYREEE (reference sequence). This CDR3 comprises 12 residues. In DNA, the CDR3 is TGTGCCAGCAGCGGGGGCTTAGATACGCAGTATTTT. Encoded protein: CASSGGLDTQYF.

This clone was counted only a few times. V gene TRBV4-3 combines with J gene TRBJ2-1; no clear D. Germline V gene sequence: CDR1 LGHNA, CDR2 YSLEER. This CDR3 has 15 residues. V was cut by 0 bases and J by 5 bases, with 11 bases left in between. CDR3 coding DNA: TGCGCCAGCAGCCAAGATGGGAACCTGCACAATGAGCAGTTCTTC. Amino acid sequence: CASSQDGNLHNEQFF.

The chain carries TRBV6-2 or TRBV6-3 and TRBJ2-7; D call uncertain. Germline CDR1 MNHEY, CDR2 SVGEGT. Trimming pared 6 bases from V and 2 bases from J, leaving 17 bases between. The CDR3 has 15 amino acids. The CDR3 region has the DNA TGTGCCAGCAGCCCCGCTCAACGGAAACCCTACGAGCAGTACTTC. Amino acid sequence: CASSPAQRKPYEQYF.

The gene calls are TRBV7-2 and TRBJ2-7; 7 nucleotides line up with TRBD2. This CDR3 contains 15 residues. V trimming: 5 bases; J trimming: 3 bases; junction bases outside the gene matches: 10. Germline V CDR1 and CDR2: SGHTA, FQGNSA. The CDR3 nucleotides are TGTGCCAGCAGCCTAGGTATCAGCGGGGTCTACGAGCAGTACTTC. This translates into CASSLGISGVYEQYF.

CDR3 region: CAWKTVDEYGYTF. CDR3 nucleotide sequence: TGTGCCTGGAAGACAGTGGATGAGTATGGCTACACCTTC. The J gene is TRBJ1-2, the V gene TRBV30, with D possibly being TRBD1 (5 bases). Trimming stripped 4 bases from V and 5 bases from J, with 14 bases between. Germline CDR1 GTSNPN, CDR2 SVGIG (reference sequence). This CDR3 has 13 amino acids.

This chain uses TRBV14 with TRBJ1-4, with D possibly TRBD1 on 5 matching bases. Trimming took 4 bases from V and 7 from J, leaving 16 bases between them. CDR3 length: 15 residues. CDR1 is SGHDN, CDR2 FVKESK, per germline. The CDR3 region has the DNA TGTGCCAGCAGCCCTACCGGGGGGGTTGGTGAAAAACTGTTTTTT. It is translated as CASSPTGGVGEKLFF.

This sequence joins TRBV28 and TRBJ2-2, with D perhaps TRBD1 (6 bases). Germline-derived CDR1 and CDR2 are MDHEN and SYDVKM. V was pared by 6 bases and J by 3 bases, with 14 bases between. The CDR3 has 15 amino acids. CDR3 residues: CASRIPKGDTGELFF. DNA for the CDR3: TGTGCCAGCAGGATCCCCAAGGGGGACACCGGGGAGCTGTTTTTT.

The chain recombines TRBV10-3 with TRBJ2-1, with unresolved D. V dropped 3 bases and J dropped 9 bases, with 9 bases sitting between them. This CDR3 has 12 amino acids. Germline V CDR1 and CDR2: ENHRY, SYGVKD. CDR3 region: CAISDGRFEQFF. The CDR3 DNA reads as TGTGCCATCAGTGACGGAAGGTTTGAGCAGTTCTTC.

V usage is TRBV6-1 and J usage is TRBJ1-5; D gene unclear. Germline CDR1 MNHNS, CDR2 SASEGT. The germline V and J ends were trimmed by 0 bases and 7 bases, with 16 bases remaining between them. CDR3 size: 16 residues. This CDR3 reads CASSEAVYLSDQPQHF. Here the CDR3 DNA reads TGTGCCAGCAGTGAAGCGGTCTATCTATCGGACCAGCCCCAGCATTTT.

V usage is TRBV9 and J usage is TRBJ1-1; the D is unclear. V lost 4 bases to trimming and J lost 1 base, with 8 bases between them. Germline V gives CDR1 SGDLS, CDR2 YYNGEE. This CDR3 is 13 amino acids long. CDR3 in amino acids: CASSSGGNTEAFF. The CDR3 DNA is TGTGCCAGCAGCTCTGGCGGGAACACTGAAGCTTTCTTT.

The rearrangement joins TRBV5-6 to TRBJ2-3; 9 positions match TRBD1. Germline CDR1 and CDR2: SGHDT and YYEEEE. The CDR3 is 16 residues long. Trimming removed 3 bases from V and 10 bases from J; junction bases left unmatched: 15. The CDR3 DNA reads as TGTGCCAGCAGCTGGGAGACAGGGGGAGTGGCAGGTGCGCAGTATTTT. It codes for CASSWETGGVAGAQYF.

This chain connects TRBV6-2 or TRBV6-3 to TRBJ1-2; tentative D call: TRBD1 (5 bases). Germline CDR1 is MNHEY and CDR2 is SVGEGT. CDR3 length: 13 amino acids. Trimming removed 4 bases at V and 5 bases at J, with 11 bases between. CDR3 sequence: CASSFLRGYGYTF. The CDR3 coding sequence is TGTGCCAGCAGTTTCCTCCGGGGGTATGGCTACACCTTC.

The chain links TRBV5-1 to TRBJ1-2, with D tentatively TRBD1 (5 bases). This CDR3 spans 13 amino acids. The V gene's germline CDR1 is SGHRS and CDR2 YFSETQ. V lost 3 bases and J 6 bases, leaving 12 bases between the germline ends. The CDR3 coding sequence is TGCGCCAGCAGCTCCCAGGGCAGCGATGGCTACACCTTC. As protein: CASSSQGSDGYTF.

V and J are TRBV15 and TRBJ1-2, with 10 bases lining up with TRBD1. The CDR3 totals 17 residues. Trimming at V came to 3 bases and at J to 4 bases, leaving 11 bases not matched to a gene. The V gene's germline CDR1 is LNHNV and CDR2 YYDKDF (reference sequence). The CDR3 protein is CATSSPGQGMIRYGYTF. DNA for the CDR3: TGTGCCACCAGCAGTCCGGGACAGGGGATGATCCGCTATGGCTACACCTTC.

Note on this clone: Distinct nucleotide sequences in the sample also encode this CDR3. In nucleotides, the CDR3 is TGCGCCAGCAGCTTGGATTCAGAGACCCAGTACTTC. Protein product: CASSLDSETQYF. This chain links TRBV5-1 with TRBJ2-5, with D hard to call. This CDR3 is built from 12 residues. V lost 0 bases to trimming and J lost 4 bases, with 4 bases between them. CDR1 and CDR2 from the germline V gene are SGHRS and YFSETQ. The variable domain in full, completed from reference TRBV5-1 and TRBJ2-5, reads KAGVTQTPRYLIKTRGQQVTLSCSPISGHRSVSWYQQTPGQGLQFLFEYFSETQRNKGNFPGRFSGRQFSNSRSEMNVSTLELGDSALYLCASSLDSETQYFGPGTRLLVL.

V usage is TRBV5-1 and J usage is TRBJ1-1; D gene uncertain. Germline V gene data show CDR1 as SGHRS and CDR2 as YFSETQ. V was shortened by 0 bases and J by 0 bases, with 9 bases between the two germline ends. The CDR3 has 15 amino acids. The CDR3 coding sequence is TGCGCCAGCAGCTTGGATCCGGGGTTGAACACTGAAGCTTTCTTT. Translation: CASSLDPGLNTEAFF.

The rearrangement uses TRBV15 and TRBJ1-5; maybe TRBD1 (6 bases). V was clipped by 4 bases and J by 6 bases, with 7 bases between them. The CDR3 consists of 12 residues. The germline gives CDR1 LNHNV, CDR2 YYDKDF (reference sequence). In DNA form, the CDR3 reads TGTGCCACCAGCATAGGGGGTCAGCCCCAGCATTTT. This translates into CATSIGGQPQHF.

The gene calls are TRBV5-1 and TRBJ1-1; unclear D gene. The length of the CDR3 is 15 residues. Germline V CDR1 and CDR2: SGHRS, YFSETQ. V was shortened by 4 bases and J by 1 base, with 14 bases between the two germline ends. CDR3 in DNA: TGCGCCAGCAGCATTATAGCCTCCGCGAACACTGAAGCTTTCTTT. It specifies CASSIIASANTEAFF.

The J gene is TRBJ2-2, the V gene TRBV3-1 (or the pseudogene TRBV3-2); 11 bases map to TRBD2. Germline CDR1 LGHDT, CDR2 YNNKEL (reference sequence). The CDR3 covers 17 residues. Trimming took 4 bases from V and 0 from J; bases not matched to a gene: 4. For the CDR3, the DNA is TGTGCCAGCAGCCCCCAGACTAGCGGGGCGAACACCGGGGAGCTGTTTTTT. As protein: CASSPQTSGANTGELFF.